A single sample is the source of the 32 T cell receptor beta chains below, sequenced in a study of cytomegalovirus exposure and HLA in healthy donors. PCR used 60 Vbeta primers and 13 Jbeta primers. The table came from immunoSEQ multiplex PCR; TCRdb's copy has only in-frame clones and leaves some out. The table lists over 150,000 clones, 77% of them singletons, with about 4% in the top ten. Material: PBMCs. The source is a man under 40 in good health and CMV-seropositive.

The genes are TRBV25-1 and TRBJ2-1; no definite D call. The germline V gene encodes CDR1 MGHDK and CDR2 SYGVNS. V lost 4 bases, J lost 8 bases, and 6 bases lay in between. This CDR3 region has 11 residues. The CDR3 region has the DNA TGTGCCAGCAGTGTAGGAGATGAGCAGTTCTTC. It encodes CASSVGDEQFF. Based on the CDR3 plus reference TRBV25-1 and TRBJ2-1, the full variable domain is EADIYQTPRYLVIGTGKKITLECSQTMGHDKMYWYQQDPGMELHLIHYSYGVNSTEKGDLSSESTVSRIRTEHFPLTLESARPSHTSQYLCASSVGDEQFFGPGTRLTVL.

Only a few counts were recorded for this clone. The rearrangement links TRBV7-8 to TRBJ1-1, with D possibly TRBD1 on 5 matching bases. V dropped 1 base and J dropped 5 bases, with 14 bases sitting between them. Germline-derived CDR1 and CDR2 are SGHVS and FQNEAQ. CDR3 length equals 15 residues. In DNA form, the CDR3 reads TGTGCCAGCAGCTTAGTCGGAGGGGTAGGAACTGAAGCTTTCTTT. It is translated as CASSLVGGVGTEAFF.

CDR3 nucleotides: TGTGCCACCGATCCCCAGGCAAACTATGGCTACACCTTC. Its translation is CATDPQANYGYTF. The chain joins TRBV28 to TRBJ1-2; no reliable D call. V lost 10 bases and J lost 2, with 14 bases in between. The CDR3 runs to 13 residues. Germline V gene sequence: CDR1 MDHEN, CDR2 SYDVKM.

The rearrangement links TRBV27 to TRBJ2-5; TRBD2 matches at 7 bases. Germline assignment: CDR1 MNHEY and CDR2 SMNVEV (reference sequence). V was clipped by 7 bases and J by 1 base; unmatched bases: 3. The CDR3 consists of 13 residues. CDR3 DNA: TGTGCCAGCACGGAGCGGGGCCAAGAGACCCAGTACTTC. Amino acids: CASTERGQETQYF.

This clone appeared once. The chain recombines TRBV7-8 with TRBJ2-5; D uncertain. Germline assignment: CDR1 SGHVS and CDR2 FQNEAQ. Trimming stripped 3 bases from V and 4 bases from J, with 3 bases between. The CDR3 is made up of 11 amino acids. The CDR3 spells CASSFGETQYF. The CDR3 DNA is TGTGCCAGCAGCTTCGGAGAGACCCAGTACTTC.

This clone was counted a single time. The chain combines TRBV29-1 with TRBJ2-7, with 7 bases that match TRBD1. This CDR3 region has 13 residues. Germline CDR1 SQVTM, CDR2 ANQGSEA. The trim removed 4 bases at V and 1 base at J, leaving 4 bases unmatched. The CDR3 spells CSVVGDRSYEQYF. CDR3 DNA sequence: TGCAGCGTTGTAGGGGACAGATCCTACGAGCAGTACTTC.

V and J are TRBV5-1 and TRBJ1-4; D gene uncertain. Trimming took 4 bases from V and 7 from J, leaving 14 bases between them. Germline CDR1 is SGHRS and CDR2 is YFSETQ. The CDR3 spans 14 residues. DNA for the CDR3: TGCGCCAGCAGCAGACTTGAAGTCGGTGAAAAACTGTTTTTT. It yields the protein CASSRLEVGEKLFF.

The V call is TRBV28, the J call TRBJ2-7, with TRBD1 as a possible D gene (5 bases). This CDR3 has 14 residues. Between the trimmed V and J ends, which lost 7 bases and 5 bases, there was a span of 18 bases. The germline CDR1 and CDR2 sequences are MDHEN and SYDVKM. The CDR3 DNA reads TGTGCCAGCACCCCGGCCAGGGAAAACAACGAGCAGTACTTC. Its protein is CASTPARENNEQYF.

The chain recombines TRBV4-3 with TRBJ2-1; the D gene is possibly TRBD2 (6 bases). From germline, CDR1 is LGHNA and CDR2 YSLEER. Trimming removed 0 bases at V and 0 bases at J, with 9 bases between. The CDR3 has 16 residues. The CDR3 spells CASSQEGSGSYNEQFF. CDR3 nucleotides: TGCGCCAGCAGCCAAGAGGGTAGCGGCTCCTACAATGAGCAGTTCTTC.

The CDR3 region has the DNA TGTGCCAGCAGTGGACAGGGGGCTTACGAGCAGTACTTC. Amino acids: CASSGQGAYEQYF. The chain carries TRBV25-1 and TRBJ2-7; TRBD1 matches at 10 bases. The CDR3 sequence is 13 residues long. Germline values: CDR1 MGHDK, CDR2 SYGVNS. J lost 4 bases, V lost 4 bases, and 1 base had no gene match.

The chain combines TRBV12-5 with TRBJ2-5, with 7 bases lining up with TRBD2. The CDR3 runs to 13 residues. CDR1 LGHNT and CDR2 FRNRAP come from the germline V gene. Germline trimming cut 6 bases from V and 5 bases from J; bases unmatched to any gene: 6. CDR3 DNA: TGTGCTAGTGGGAGCAGCGGGGTCGAGACCCAGTACTTC. Translation gives CASGSSGVETQYF.

The J gene is TRBJ2-2, the V gene TRBV2; 11 bases are shared with TRBD2. Germline V lookup: CDR1 SNHLY, CDR2 FYNNEI. The V gene end was trimmed by 6 bases and the J gene end by 0 bases; junction bases not matched to a gene: 0. The CDR3 is made up of 15 amino acids. In nucleotides, the CDR3 is TGTGCCAGCAGGGGACTAGCGGCGAACACCGGGGAGCTGTTTTTT. This sequence encodes CASRGLAANTGELFF. Full variable domain (rest looked up from reference TRBV2 and TRBJ2-2): EPEVTQTPSHQVTQMGQEVILRCVPISNHLYFYWYRQILGQKVEFLVSFYNNEISEKSEIFDDQFSVERPDGSNFTLKIRSTKLEDSAMYFCASRGLAANTGELFFGEGSRLTVL.

V usage is TRBV7-2 and J usage is TRBJ2-5; maybe TRBD1 (5 bases). Per the germline V gene, CDR1 is SGHTA and CDR2 is FQGNSA. This CDR3 spans 15 amino acids. V was pared by 5 bases and J by 5 bases, with 18 bases between. The CDR3 coding sequence is TGTGCCAGCAGCCTCAGGGTCGAGGTTGGGGAGACCCAGTACTTC. Encoded protein: CASSLRVEVGETQYF.

There are a few counts of this clone. The DNA of the CDR3 is TGCGCCAGCAGCCCGAACAGGGGGTTCGGTCAGCCCCAGCATTTT. Encoded protein: CASSPNRGFGQPQHF. This chain joins TRBV5-1 and TRBJ1-5; 8 nucleotides line up with TRBD1. The CDR3 is 15 amino acids. V shed 4 bases and J 6 bases; nucleotides not matched to a gene: 9. Germline V lookup: CDR1 SGHRS, CDR2 YFSETQ.

The chain recombines TRBV2 with TRBJ2-3; D is perhaps TRBD2 (7 bases). The CDR3 runs to 13 residues. The V gene's germline CDR1 is SNHLY and CDR2 FYNNEI. Trimming cost V 8 bases and J 10 bases, with 19 bases left between them. The CDR3 nucleotides read TGTGCCAGCTCGCGGGGGCCCACGCCGGCGCAGTATTTT. It codes for CASSRGPTPAQYF.

This clone was counted a few times. The chain couples TRBV18 to TRBJ1-1, with 9 positions matching TRBD1. The length of the CDR3 is 15 residues. With 2 bases clipped from V and 5 bases from J, the junction kept 6 bases outside the gene matches. CDR1 and CDR2 from the germline V gene are KGHSH and LQKENI. The CDR3 is CASSPGTGQQTEAFF. CDR3 coding DNA: TGTGCCAGCTCACCAGGGACAGGGCAACAAACTGAAGCTTTCTTT.

The J gene is TRBJ1-3, the V gene TRBV13; TRBD1 matches at 9 bases. This CDR3 spans 15 amino acids. V dropped 5 bases and J dropped 5; count of bases not matched to a gene: 7. Germline loops: CDR1 PRHDT, CDR2 FYEKMQ (reference sequence). CDR3 loop: CASSLTGQGRNTIYF. CDR3 nucleotides: TGTGCCAGCAGCCTTACTGGACAGGGGCGAAACACCATATATTTT.

This clone was recorded a few times. The chain uses TRBV10-2 and TRBJ1-4, with TRBD1 as a possible D gene (6 bases). V shed 3 bases and J shed 7 bases, with 12 bases lying between them. Germline V gene data show CDR1 as WSHSY and CDR2 as SAAADI. This CDR3 comprises 14 residues. In nucleotides, the CDR3 is TGCGCCAGCAGTGATACTCAGGGGAGTGAAAAACTGTTTTTT. This encodes CASSDTQGSEKLFF.

The V call is TRBV7-9, the J call TRBJ1-2; D may be TRBD1 (6 bases). V dropped 1 base and J dropped 2 bases, with 14 bases sitting between them. Germline CDR1 and CDR2: SEHNR and FQNEAQ (reference sequence). CDR3 length: 16 residues. The CDR3, as DNA: TGTGCCAGCAGCTTAGGGAGCCCAGGGGCGAACTATGGCTACACCTTC. Its protein is CASSLGSPGANYGYTF.

The J gene is TRBJ2-2, the V gene TRBV11-3, with 8 bases that match TRBD1. Germline V gene sequence: CDR1 SGHNT, CDR2 YENEEA. V dropped 5 bases and J dropped 5; count of bases not matched to a gene: 10. The CDR3 extends over 16 amino acids. The CDR3 sequence is CASSPGQGLGTGELFF. The CDR3 region has the DNA TGTGCCAGCAGCCCCGGACAGGGCCTGGGGACCGGGGAGCTGTTTTTT.

This rearrangement joins TRBV4-1 to TRBJ1-2; 7 bases are a match to TRBD1. This CDR3 contains 15 residues. The trim removed 0 bases at V and 6 bases at J, leaving 7 bases unmatched. CDR1 and CDR2 (germline): MGHRA, YSYEKL. CDR3 DNA: TGCGCCAGCAGCCAAGATATCAAGACAGGGCATGGCTACACCTTC. This encodes CASSQDIKTGHGYTF.

The rearrangement uses TRBV30 and TRBJ2-7; D is perhaps TRBD1 (5 bases). The germline gives CDR1 GTSNPN, CDR2 SVGIG (reference sequence). V dropped 4 bases and J dropped 6 bases, with 16 bases sitting between them. The CDR3 sequence is 13 residues long. The CDR3 bases are TGTGCCTGGAAGGGGCAGGGAAGGGCCGAGCAGTACTTC. Its translation: CAWKGQGRAEQYF.

This chain uses TRBV2 with TRBJ2-5, with D possibly TRBD1 on 5 matching bases. Germline loops: CDR1 SNHLY, CDR2 FYNNEI. With 4 bases removed from V and 2 bases from J, the gap between germline ends came to 8 bases. This CDR3 has 13 residues. CDR3 coding DNA: TGTGCCAGCAGTGGCAGGGAACAAGAGACCCAGTACTTC. Translated: CASSGREQETQYF.

V is TRBV5-4 and J is TRBJ2-7; D not certain. CDR1 and CDR2 (germline): SGHNT, YYREEE (reference sequence). Deletions cut 2 bases from V and 4 bases from J, with 13 bases between. The CDR3 is 14 amino acids. CDR3 amino acids: CASSFGRPEYEQYF. CDR3 in DNA: TGTGCCAGCAGCTTTGGCAGGCCGGAATACGAGCAGTACTTC.

The CDR3 bases are TGTGCCAGCAACTCCGCAGAGCGGGCATACAATGAGCAGTTCTTC. This sequence encodes CASNSAERAYNEQFF. The J gene is TRBJ2-1, the V gene TRBV6-6, with a weak D call TRBD2 (6 bases). In germline, CDR1 is MNHNY, CDR2 SVGAGI (reference sequence). The CDR3 spans 15 residues. With 7 bases removed from V and 4 bases from J, the gap between germline ends came to 17 bases.

The chain joins TRBV7-4 to TRBJ2-7, with D possibly TRBD1 on 6 matching bases. V dropped 1 base and J dropped 3 bases, with 16 bases sitting between them. The CDR3 runs to 16 residues. CDR1 is SGHVT, CDR2 SQSDAQ, per germline. CDR3 in amino acids: CASSLGPRTAFYEQYF. The DNA of the CDR3 is TGTGCCAGCAGCTTAGGCCCTCGGACAGCCTTCTACGAGCAGTACTTC.

The rearrangement links TRBV11-1 to TRBJ2-2; 7 nucleotides line up with TRBD1. The CDR3 is made up of 15 amino acids. Trimming at V came to 4 bases and at J to 5 bases, leaving 7 bases not matched to a gene. The germline V gene encodes CDR1 SGHAT and CDR2 FQDESV (reference sequence). CDR3 bases: TGTGCCAGCAGCTCCAACTTCAGGGGGACCGGGGAGCTGTTTTTT. This translates into CASSSNFRGTGELFF. The whole variable domain, filled in from reference TRBV11-1 and TRBJ2-2, reads EAEVAQSPRYKITEKSQAVAFWCDPISGHATLYWYRQILGQGPELLVQFQDESVVDDSQLPKDRFSAERLKGVDSTLKIQPAELGDSAMYLCASSSNFRGTGELFFGEGSRLTVL.

The chain recombines TRBV4-1 with TRBJ2-7; 7 nucleotides line up with TRBD1. The ends lost 1 base at V and 6 bases at J; junction bases unmatched: 9. The CDR3 covers 15 residues. Germline V gene lookup returns CDR1 MGHRA and CDR2 YSYEKL. The CDR3 DNA sequence: TGCGCCAGCAGCCAAGTGGCCAGGGGGTTTGGCGAGCAGTACTTC. Its translation is CASSQVARGFGEQYF.

This chain connects TRBV30 to TRBJ1-2, with a weak D call TRBD1 (6 bases). Germline V gene sequence: CDR1 GTSNPN, CDR2 SVGIG (reference sequence). The CDR3 contains 13 residues. The germline V and J ends were trimmed by 8 bases and 2 bases, with 15 bases remaining between them. The CDR3, as DNA: TGTGCCCGAACCTTGGGGACAAACTATGGCTACACCTTC. Encoded protein: CARTLGTNYGYTF.

This rearrangement joins TRBV27 to TRBJ1-5, with D unclear. This CDR3 has 13 residues. CDR1 and CDR2 (germline): MNHEY, SMNVEV (reference sequence). Trimming removed 4 bases from V and 6 bases from J, with 10 bases in between. CDR3 DNA sequence: TGTGCCAGCAGTTCCCGGGGAGGTCAGCCCCAGCATTTT. This codes for CASSSRGGQPQHF.

The chain joins TRBV11-1 to TRBJ2-3; 12 nucleotides match TRBD2. The CDR3 loop spans 15 amino acids. V was clipped by 5 bases and J by 5 bases; unmatched bases: 5. CDR1 SGHAT and CDR2 FQDESV come from the germline V gene (reference sequence). The CDR3 region has the DNA TGTGCCAGCAGCCCTAGCGGGGGGGCGGGAGATACGCAGTATTTT. Its protein is CASSPSGGAGDTQYF.

This chain connects TRBV2 to TRBJ2-7; TRBD1 matches at 10 bases. Losses at the gene ends were 6 bases for V and 7 bases for J; bases not matched to a gene: 6. The germline CDR1 and CDR2 sequences are SNHLY and FYNNEI. CDR3 length equals 13 residues. The CDR3: CASRGTGAREQYF. DNA of the CDR3: TGTGCCAGCAGGGGGACAGGGGCTCGGGAGCAGTACTTC.